This TCR beta chain was found in a study of human T cells and chemical hapten exposure. As originally analysed: Sample TCR counts, which ranged from about 20,000 to 700,000, had a median of approximately 94,000. In TCRdb, the RACE reads were re-called with MiXCR into one record per CDR3 protein. The V and J calls, along with clone size, are taken from TCRdb and not from the paper's own processing. The sample shows about 380,000 distinct CDR3 sequences, 5.1% of them seen only once. This CDR3 has 14 residues. V lost 2 bases, J lost 3 bases, and 9 bases lay in between. Germline values: CDR1 LGHNT, CDR2 FRNRAP. Described time point: pre-sensitization, week 0. Noted treatment: therapeutic diphenylcyclopropenone sensitization with weekly scalp DPC. Donors, patients with alopecia ranging from 18 to 70 years old and judged suitable for DPC, provided samples. This clonotype was detected many times.

The chain couples TRBV12-5 to TRBJ2-3, with D possibly matching TRBD2 (6 bases). The sequences come from whole blood, collected in connection with sensitization to the hapten diphenylcyclopropenone (DPC). This clonotype was sampled from a woman aged 50 to 60 with alopecia areata. Some clones in this sample may be carry-over from other donors' samples. The CDR3 protein is CASGLPTRTDTQYF. CDR3 DNA: TGTGCTAGTGGTTTGCCGACTAGGACAGATACGCAGTATTTT.